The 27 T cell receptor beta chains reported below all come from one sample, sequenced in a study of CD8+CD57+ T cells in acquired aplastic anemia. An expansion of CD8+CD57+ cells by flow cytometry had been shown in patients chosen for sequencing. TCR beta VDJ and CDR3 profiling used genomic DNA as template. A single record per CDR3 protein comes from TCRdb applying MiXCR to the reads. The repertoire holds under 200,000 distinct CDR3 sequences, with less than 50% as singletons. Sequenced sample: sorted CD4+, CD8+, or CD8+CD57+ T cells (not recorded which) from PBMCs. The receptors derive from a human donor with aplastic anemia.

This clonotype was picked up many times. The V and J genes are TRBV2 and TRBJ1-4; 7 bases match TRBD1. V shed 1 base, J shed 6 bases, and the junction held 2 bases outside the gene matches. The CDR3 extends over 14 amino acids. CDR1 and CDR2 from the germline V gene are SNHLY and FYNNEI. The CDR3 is CASSEVTGDEKLFF. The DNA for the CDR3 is TGTGCCAGCAGTGAAGTTACAGGGGATGAAAAACTGTTTTTT.

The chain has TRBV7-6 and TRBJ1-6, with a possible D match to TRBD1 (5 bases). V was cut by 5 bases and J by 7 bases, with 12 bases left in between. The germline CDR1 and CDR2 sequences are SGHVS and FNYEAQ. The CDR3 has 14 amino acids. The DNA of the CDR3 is TGTGCCAGCAGCCAGACAGTCCAAAATTCACCCCTCCACTTT. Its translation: CASSQTVQNSPLHF.

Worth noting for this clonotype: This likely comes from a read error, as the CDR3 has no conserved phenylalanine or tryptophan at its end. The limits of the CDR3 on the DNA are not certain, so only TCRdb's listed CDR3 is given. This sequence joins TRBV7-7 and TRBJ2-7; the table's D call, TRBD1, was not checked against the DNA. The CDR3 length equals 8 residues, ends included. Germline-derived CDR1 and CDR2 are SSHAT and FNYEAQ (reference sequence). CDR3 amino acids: CASSADRL.

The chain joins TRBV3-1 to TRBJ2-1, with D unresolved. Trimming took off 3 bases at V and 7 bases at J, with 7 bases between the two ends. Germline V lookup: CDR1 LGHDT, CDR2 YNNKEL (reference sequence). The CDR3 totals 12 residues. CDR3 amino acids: CASSQGVNEQFF. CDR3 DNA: TGTGCCAGCAGCCAGGGTGTAAATGAGCAGTTCTTC.

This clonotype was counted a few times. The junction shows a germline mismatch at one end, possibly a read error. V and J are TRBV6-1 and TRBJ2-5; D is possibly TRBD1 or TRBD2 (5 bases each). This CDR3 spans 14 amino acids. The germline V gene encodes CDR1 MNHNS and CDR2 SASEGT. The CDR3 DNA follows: TGTGCCAGCAGTGAAGCGCGTTCATTGGGGACCCAGTGCTTC. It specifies CASSEARSLGTQCF.

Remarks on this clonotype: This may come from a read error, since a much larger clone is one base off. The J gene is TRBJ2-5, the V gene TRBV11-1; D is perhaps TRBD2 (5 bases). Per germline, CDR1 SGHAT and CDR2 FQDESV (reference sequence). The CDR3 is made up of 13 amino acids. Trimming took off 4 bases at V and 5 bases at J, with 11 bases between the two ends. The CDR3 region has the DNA TGTGCCAGCAGCTCGGAGGTAAAGGAGACCCAGTACTTC. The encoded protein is CASSSEVKETQYF. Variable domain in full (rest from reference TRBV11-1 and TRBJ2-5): EAEVAQSPRYKITEKSQAVAFWCDPISGHATLYWYRQILGQGPELLVQFQDESVVDDSQLPKDRFSAERLKGVDSTLKIQPAELGDSAMYLCASSSEVKETQYFGPGTRLLVL.

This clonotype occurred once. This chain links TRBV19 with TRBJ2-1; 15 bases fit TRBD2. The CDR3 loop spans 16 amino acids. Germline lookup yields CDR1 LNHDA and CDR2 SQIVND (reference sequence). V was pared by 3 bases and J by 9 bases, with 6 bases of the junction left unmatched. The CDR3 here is CASSIGGLAGGSEQFF. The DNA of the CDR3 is TGTGCCAGTAGTATCGGGGGACTAGCGGGAGGCAGTGAGCAGTTCTTC.

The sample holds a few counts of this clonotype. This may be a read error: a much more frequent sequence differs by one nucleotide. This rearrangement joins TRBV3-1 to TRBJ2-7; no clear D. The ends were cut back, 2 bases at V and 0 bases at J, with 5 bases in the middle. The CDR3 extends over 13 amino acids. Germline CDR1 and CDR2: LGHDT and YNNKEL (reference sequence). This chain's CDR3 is CASSQSPSYEQYV. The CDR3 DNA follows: TGTGCCAGCAGCCAATCCCCCTCCTACGAGCAGTACGTC.

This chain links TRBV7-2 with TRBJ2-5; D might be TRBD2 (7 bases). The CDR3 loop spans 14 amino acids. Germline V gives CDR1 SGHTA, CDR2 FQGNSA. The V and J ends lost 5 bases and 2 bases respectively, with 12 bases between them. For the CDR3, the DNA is TGTGCCAGCAGCCGGGGGAGGGGGCAAGAGACCCAGTACTTC. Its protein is CASSRGRGQETQYF.

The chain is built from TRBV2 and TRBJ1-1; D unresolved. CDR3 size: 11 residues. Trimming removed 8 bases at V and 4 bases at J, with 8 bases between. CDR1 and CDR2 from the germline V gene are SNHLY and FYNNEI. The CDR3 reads CASRTSTEAFF. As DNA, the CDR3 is TGTGCCAGCCGGACGTCCACTGAAGCTTTCTTT.

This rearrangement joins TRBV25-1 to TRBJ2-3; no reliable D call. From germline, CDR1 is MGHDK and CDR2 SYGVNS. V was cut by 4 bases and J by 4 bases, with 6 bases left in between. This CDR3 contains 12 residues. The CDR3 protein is CASSAPADTQYF. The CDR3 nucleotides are TGTGCCAGCAGTGCCCCCGCAGATACGCAGTATTTT.

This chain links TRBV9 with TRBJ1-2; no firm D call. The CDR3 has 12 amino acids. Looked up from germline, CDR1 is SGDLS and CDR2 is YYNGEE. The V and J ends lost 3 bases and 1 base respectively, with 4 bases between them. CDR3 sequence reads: CASSAVNYGYTF. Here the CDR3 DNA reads TGTGCCAGCAGCGCTGTTAACTATGGCTACACCTTC.

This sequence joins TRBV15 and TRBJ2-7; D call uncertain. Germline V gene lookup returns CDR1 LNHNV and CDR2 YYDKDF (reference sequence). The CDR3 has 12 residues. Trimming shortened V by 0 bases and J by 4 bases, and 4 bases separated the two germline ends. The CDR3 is CATSRDLYEQYF. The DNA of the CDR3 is TGTGCCACCAGCAGAGATTTGTACGAGCAGTACTTC.

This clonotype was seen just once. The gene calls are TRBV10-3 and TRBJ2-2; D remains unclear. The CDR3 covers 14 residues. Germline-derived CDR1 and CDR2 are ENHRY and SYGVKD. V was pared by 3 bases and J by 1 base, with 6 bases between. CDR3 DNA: TGTGCCATCAGTGATTCAGGGAACACCGGGGAGCTGTTTTTT. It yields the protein CAISDSGNTGELFF.

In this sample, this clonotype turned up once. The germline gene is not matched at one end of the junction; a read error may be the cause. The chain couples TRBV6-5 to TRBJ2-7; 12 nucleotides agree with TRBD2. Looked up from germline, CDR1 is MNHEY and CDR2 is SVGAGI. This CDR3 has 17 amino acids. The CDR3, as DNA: TGTGCCATCAGTTACTCGAATAGACTAGCGGGAGTCTACGAGCAGTACTTC. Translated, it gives CAISYSNRLAGVYEQYF.

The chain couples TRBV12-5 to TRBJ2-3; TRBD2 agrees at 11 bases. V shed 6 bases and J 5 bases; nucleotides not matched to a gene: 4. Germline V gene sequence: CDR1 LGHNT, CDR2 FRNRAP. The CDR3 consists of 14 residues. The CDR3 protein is CASGTGTSGDTQYF. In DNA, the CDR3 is TGTGCTAGTGGGACCGGGACTAGCGGAGATACGCAGTATTTT.

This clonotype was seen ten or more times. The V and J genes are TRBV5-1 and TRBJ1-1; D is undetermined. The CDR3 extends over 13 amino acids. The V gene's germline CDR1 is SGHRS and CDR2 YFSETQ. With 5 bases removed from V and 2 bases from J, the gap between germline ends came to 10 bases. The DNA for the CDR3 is TGCGCCAGCAGTGACGGACTCAACACTGAAGCTTTCTTT. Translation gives CASSDGLNTEAFF.

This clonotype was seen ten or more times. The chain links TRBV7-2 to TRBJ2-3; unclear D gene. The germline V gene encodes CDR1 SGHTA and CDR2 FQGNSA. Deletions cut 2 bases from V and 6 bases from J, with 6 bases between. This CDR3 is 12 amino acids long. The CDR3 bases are TGTGCCAGCAGCTTATACCCGGATACGCAGTATTTT. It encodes CASSLYPDTQYF.

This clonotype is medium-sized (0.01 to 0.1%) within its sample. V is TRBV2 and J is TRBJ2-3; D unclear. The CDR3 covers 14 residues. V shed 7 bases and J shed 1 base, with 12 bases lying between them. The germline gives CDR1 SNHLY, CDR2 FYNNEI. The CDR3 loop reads CASTVTWGTDTQYF. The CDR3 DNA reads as TGTGCCAGCACGGTAACTTGGGGCACAGATACGCAGTATTTT.

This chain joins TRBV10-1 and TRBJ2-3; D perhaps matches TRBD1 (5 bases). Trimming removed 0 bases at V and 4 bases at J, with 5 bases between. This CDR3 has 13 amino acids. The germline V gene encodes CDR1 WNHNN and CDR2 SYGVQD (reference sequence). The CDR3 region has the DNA TGCGCCAGCAGTGAGTCCAGGGCAGATACGCAGTATTTT. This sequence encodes CASSESRADTQYF.

The CDR3 DNA reads TGTGCCACCAGTGATTTGCTCGGGCAGTACTTC. Encoded protein: CATSDLLGQYF. The chain joins TRBV24-1 to TRBJ2-7, with D unclear. CDR1 and CDR2 from the germline V gene are KGHDR and SFDVKD. The CDR3 sequence is 11 residues long. Trimming took off 0 bases at V and 9 bases at J, with 5 bases between the two ends.

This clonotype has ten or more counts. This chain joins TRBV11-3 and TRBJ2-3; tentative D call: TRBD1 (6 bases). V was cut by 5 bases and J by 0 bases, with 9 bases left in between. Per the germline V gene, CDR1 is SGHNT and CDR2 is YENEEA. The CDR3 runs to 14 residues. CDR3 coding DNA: TGTGCCAGCAGCGTGGGGGCTAGCACAGATACGCAGTATTTT. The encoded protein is CASSVGASTDTQYF. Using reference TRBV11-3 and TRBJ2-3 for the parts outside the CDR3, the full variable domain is EAGVVQSPRYKIIEKKQPVAFWCNPISGHNTLYWYLQNLGQGPELLIRYENEEAVDDSQLPKDRFSAERLKGVDSTLKIQPAELGDSAVYLCASSVGASTDTQYFGPGTRLTVL.

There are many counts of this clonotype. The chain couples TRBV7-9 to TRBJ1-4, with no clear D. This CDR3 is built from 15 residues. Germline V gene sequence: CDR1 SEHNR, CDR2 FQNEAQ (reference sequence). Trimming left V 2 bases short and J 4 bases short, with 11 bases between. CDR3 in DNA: TGTGCCAGCAGCTTACAGACCGGTTATAATGAAAAACTGTTTTTT. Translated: CASSLQTGYNEKLFF.

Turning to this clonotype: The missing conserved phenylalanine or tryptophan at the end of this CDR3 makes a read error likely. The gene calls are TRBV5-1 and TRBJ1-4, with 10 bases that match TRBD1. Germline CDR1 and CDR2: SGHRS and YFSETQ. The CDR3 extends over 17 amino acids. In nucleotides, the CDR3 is TGCGCCAGCAGCCCCTATAGGGACAGGGGAACTAACGAAAAACTGTTTCTT. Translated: CASSPYRDRGTNEKLFL.

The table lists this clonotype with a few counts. In nucleotides, the CDR3 is TGTGCCACCAGCAGAGGGGCGGGATCCTACGAGCAGTACTTC. This translates into CATSRGAGSYEQYF. The chain employs TRBV15 and TRBJ2-7, with D possibly matching TRBD2 (6 bases). V lost 1 base, J lost 1 base, and 8 bases lay in between. Germline V gene data show CDR1 as LNHNV and CDR2 as YYDKDF (reference sequence). The CDR3 has 14 residues.

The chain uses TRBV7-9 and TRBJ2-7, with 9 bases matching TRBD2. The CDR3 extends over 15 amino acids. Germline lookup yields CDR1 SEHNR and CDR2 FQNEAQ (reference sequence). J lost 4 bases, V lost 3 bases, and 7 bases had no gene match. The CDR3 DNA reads TGTGCCAGCAGCTTCGCCCTAGCGGGGAAGTACGAGCAGTACTTC. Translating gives CASSFALAGKYEQYF.

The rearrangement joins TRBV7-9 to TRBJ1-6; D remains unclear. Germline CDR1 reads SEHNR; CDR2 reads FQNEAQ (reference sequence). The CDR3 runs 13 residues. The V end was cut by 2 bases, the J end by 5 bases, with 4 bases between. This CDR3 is CASSLRNNSPLHF. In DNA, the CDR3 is TGTGCCAGCAGCTTAAGAAATAATTCACCCCTCCACTTT.